This T cell receptor beta chain was obtained from a study of tumor-infiltrating lymphocytes in primary liver carcinoma. The length of the CDR3 is 14 residues. CDR1 is LGHNA, CDR2 YNFKEQ, per germline. cDNA specific to TCR beta was made from around 530 ng of total RNA, with a constant-region primer employed for priming. Three rounds of nested multiplex PCR with slightly modified ARM-PCR produced TCR beta libraries. Each of the first two PCR rounds ran roughly 9 cycles with TRBV1-TRBV30 forward and C-beta reverse primers. Via MiXCR, TCRdb re-called the multiplex PCR reads, giving one row per CDR3 protein. The repertoire holds some 180,000 distinct CDR3 sequences, roughly 80% seen once, with about a sixth in the top ten. Both RNA and DNA were isolated together from approximately 20-30 mg of bulk tissue that had not been sorted. HBV chronically infected the treatment-naive patients. Sampling of each tumor involved five separate regions. Every tumor sample had over 75% viable tumor cells.

Study-level findings and limits: Only about 7.5-25% of top clones spanned all five tumor regions.

Of note for this clonotype: As yet, its antigen is unknown. One junction end disagrees with the germline gene, perhaps due to a read error.

The sequencing sample was made of tumor tissue from primary liver carcinoma. The J gene is TRBJ1-2, the V gene TRBV4-2; D may be TRBD1 (5 bases). This sequence was found in a man between 40 and 49 years old with primary liver carcinoma and hepatitis B virus infection. For the CDR3, the DNA is TGTACCAGCAGCCAAGATCGAACAGGCTGGGGCTACATCTTC. Its translation: CTSSQDRTGWGYIF.